Presented here are 5 T cell receptor beta chains from one specimen sequenced in a study of T cell responses to AZD1222 COVID-19 vaccine. Here immunoSEQ multiplex PCR was the method, and the copy in TCRdb shows in-frame clones only, minus some. The sample yields 100,000 to 120,000 clones, about 87% seen once. Source: peripheral blood, taken on day 0 of AZD1222 vaccination. The receptors were gathered from an adult in good health.

The rearrangement uses TRBV4-1 and TRBJ1-3; D gene unclear. CDR3 size: 13 residues. V was cut by 1 base and J by 4 bases, with 5 bases left in between. CDR1 and CDR2 from the germline V gene are MGHRA and YSYEKL. This CDR3 reads CASSQVSGNTIYF. DNA for the CDR3: TGCGCCAGCAGCCAAGTTTCGGGAAACACCATATATTTT.

V usage is TRBV5-1 and J usage is TRBJ2-5; 7 bases are a match to TRBD1. The CDR3 has 12 amino acids. The germline CDR1 and CDR2 sequences are SGHRS and YFSETQ. V was clipped by 6 bases and J by 5 bases; unmatched bases: 4. DNA for the CDR3: TGCGCCAGCACCGTAGGGGGCGAGACCCAGTACTTC. Its protein product is CASTVGGETQYF.

The rearrangement links TRBV5-1 to TRBJ1-4; maybe TRBD1 (5 bases). The CDR3 totals 14 residues. Germline V lookup: CDR1 SGHRS, CDR2 YFSETQ. Trimming pared 0 bases from V and 5 bases from J, leaving 8 bases between. The CDR3 is CASSLGDGNEKLFF. In nucleotides, the CDR3 is TGCGCCAGCAGCTTGGGGGACGGGAATGAAAAACTGTTTTTT.

The gene calls are TRBV18 and TRBJ1-3; 8 nucleotides align to TRBD1. Germline V gene sequence: CDR1 KGHSH, CDR2 LQKENI. The CDR3 length is 16 residues. V was clipped by 6 bases and J by 0 bases; unmatched bases: 7. The CDR3, as DNA: TGTGCCAGCTCTCGGGACAGGATCAGCTCTGGAAACACCATATATTTT. This gives the protein CASSRDRISSGNTIYF.

The rearrangement joins TRBV7-2 to TRBJ2-5, with D possibly called TRBD1 or TRBD2 (5 bases each). This CDR3 comprises 14 residues. The germline V gene has CDR1 SGHTA and CDR2 FQGNSA. Trimming removed 5 bases at V and 0 bases at J, with 10 bases between. The CDR3 DNA reads TGTGCCAGCAGCCGCTCGGGACACCAAGAGACCCAGTACTTC. It yields the protein CASSRSGHQETQYF.